These 8 T cell receptor beta chains share one sample of origin, sequenced in a study of T cell repertoires in cytomegalovirus infection. Each CDR3 protein is one row after TCRdb ran MiXCR on the reads. Of 350,000 to 550,000 distinct CDR3 sequences listed, roughly 30% were seen once; the top ten hold roughly 15%. The sequenced material came from PBMCs. The receptor set was obtained from a human donor in good health (CMV status not recorded). Some clones in this sample may be carry-over from other donors' samples.

A word on this clonotype: Since no conserved phenylalanine or tryptophan closes the CDR3, a read error is the likely cause. The rearrangement uses TRBV7-9 and TRBJ2-5; unclear D gene. Per germline, CDR1 SEHNR and CDR2 FQNEAQ (reference sequence). The germline V and J ends were trimmed by 4 bases and 3 bases, with 24 bases remaining between them. The CDR3 sequence is 18 residues long. The CDR3 nucleotides are TGTGCCAGCAGCTGGGCCCTACAGAGAACGTCGGACGAAGAGACCCAGTACTTA. Translation gives CASSWALQRTSDEETQYL.

This clonotype has a handful of counts. J is TRBJ2-2 and V is TRBV2; possibly TRBD2 for D (6 bases). The CDR3 extends over 15 amino acids. CDR1 is SNHLY and CDR2 is FYNNEI in the germline V gene. Trimming removed 4 bases from V and 3 bases from J, with 12 bases in between. The CDR3 is CASSVGEVDTGELFF. The CDR3 nucleotides are TGTGCCAGCAGTGTAGGGGAGGTGGACACCGGGGAGCTGTTTTTT. Together with reference TRBV2 and TRBJ2-2, the CDR3 gives the full variable domain: EPEVTQTPSHQVTQMGQEVILRCVPISNHLYFYWYRQILGQKVEFLVSFYNNEISEKSEIFDDQFSVERPDGSNFTLKIRSTKLEDSAMYFCASSVGEVDTGELFFGEGSRLTVL.

This chain connects TRBV29-1 to TRBJ1-1; D gene uncertain. Germline V gene lookup returns CDR1 SQVTM and CDR2 ANQGSEA. Deletions cut 3 bases from V and 0 bases from J, with 11 bases between. This CDR3 contains 14 residues. The CDR3 bases are TGCAGCGTTGAGGCTCGGAGCATGAACACTGAAGCTTTCTTT. It is translated as CSVEARSMNTEAFF.

J is TRBJ2-7 and V is TRBV12-5; 13 positions agree with TRBD2. CDR1 and CDR2 from the germline V gene are LGHNT and FRNRAP. CDR3 size: 18 residues. V shed 1 base and J 7 bases; nucleotides not matched to a gene: 13. CDR3 loop: CASGLGLAGGHQSDEQYF. The CDR3 region has the DNA TGTGCTAGTGGTTTGGGACTAGCGGGGGGACACCAGAGCGATGAGCAGTACTTC.

V is TRBV27 and J is TRBJ1-6; TRBD1 agrees at 9 bases. CDR3 length equals 15 residues. The junction had 7 bases not matched to a gene; V was cut back by 5 bases and J by 8 bases. CDR1 MNHEY and CDR2 SMNVEV come from the germline V gene (reference sequence). The CDR3 DNA follows: TGTGCCAGCAGTCACTGGACAGGGGTTGATTCACCCCTCCACTTT. This translates into CASSHWTGVDSPLHF.

The CDR3 spells CASSIDRGDYEQYF. For the CDR3, the DNA is TGTGCCAGTAGTATAGACAGAGGGGACTACGAGCAGTACTTC. The chain has TRBV19 and TRBJ2-7, with D perhaps assigned TRBD1 or TRBD2 (5 bases each). Trimming left V 0 bases short and J 3 bases short, with 9 bases between. Germline V gene data show CDR1 as LNHDA and CDR2 as SQIVND (reference sequence). There are 14 residues in the CDR3. Filled out from reference TRBV19 and TRBJ2-7, the complete variable domain reads DGGITQSPKYLFRKEGQNVTLSCEQNLNHDAMYWYRQDPGQGLRLIYYSQIVNDFQKGDIAEGYSVSREKKESFPLTVTSAQKNPTAFYLCASSIDRGDYEQYFGPGTRLTVT.

At least ten counts were recorded for this clonotype. V and J are TRBV7-2 and TRBJ2-2, with D possibly called TRBD1 or TRBD2 (6 bases each). Trimming stripped 7 bases from V and 4 bases from J, with 19 bases between. The CDR3 consists of 16 residues. CDR1 is SGHTA and CDR2 is FQGNSA in the germline V gene. The CDR3 loop reads CASNPEGGAFTGELFF. In DNA form, the CDR3 reads TGTGCCAGCAACCCTGAGGGGGGCGCGTTCACCGGGGAGCTGTTTTTT.

This clonotype occurred a few times. One junction end does not reproduce the germline sequence, and a read error may be involved. V gene TRBV7-2 combines with J gene TRBJ2-7; 8 bases fit TRBD1. This CDR3 contains 14 residues. Germline values: CDR1 SGHTA, CDR2 FQGNSA. The chain's CDR3 is CASSTAGGPNEKYF. CDR3 coding DNA: TGTGCCAGCAGCACCGCAGGGGGCCCCAACGAGAAGTACTTC.